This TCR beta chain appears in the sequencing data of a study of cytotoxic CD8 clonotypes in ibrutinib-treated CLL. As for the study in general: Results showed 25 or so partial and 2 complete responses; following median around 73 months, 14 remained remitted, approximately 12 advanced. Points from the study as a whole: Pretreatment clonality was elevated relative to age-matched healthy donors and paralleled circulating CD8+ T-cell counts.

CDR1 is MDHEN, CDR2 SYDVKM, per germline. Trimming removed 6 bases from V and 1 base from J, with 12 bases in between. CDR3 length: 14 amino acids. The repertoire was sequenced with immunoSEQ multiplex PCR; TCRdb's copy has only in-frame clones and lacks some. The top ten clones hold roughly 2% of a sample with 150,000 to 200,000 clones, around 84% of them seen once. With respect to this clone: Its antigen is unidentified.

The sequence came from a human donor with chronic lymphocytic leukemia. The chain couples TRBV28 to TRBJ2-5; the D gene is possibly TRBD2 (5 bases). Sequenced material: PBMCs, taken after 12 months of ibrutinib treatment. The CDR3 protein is CASRESGIQETQYF. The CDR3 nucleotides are TGTGCCAGCAGGGAAAGCGGAATCCAAGAGACCCAGTACTTC. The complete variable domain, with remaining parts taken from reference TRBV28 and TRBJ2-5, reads DVKVTQSSRYLVKRTGEKVFLECVQDMDHENMFWYRQDPGLGLRLIYFSYDVKMKEKGDIPEGYSVSREKKERFSLILESASTNQTSMYLCASRESGIQETQYFGPGTRLLVL.